The rows below give T cell receptor beta chains drawn from one sample of a study of Ad26.COV2.S vaccination and SARS-CoV-2 variants. The data were produced by immunoSEQ multiplex PCR, yet TCRdb's version contains in-frame clones alone and is incomplete. The sample has some 420,000 clones; roughly 90% are singletons. This specimen was peripheral blood, taken in a trial of Ad26.COV2.S vaccine versus placebo. The origin of the receptors is a person aged 18 to 65 who received the Ad26.COV2.S COVID-19 vaccine or a placebo. Both conserved end residues are part of each CDR3. The D gene is left open where the match is weak. Clone sizes are given selectively: once, few, many, or a class where the clone is expanded.

D: NA
size: once
J: TRBJ1-6
V: TRBV5-8
DNA: TGTGCCAGCACGCCCCCCGACCGCAGAGTACGCCTCCACTTT
CDR3: CASTPPDRRVRLHF

D: TRBD1
size: NA
J: TRBJ2-3
V: TRBV30
DNA: TGTGCCTGGAACCCCGGGACAGGGGGCACAGATACGCAGTATTTT
CDR3: CAWNPGTGGTDTQYF

D: NA
size: once
J: TRBJ2-5
V: TRBV15
DNA: TGTGCCACCAGCATAGACGGGTTACAAGAGACCCAGTACTTC
CDR3: CATSIDGLQETQYF

D: NA
size: NA
J: TRBJ1-5
V: TRBV9
DNA: TGTGCCAGCAGCGGAACCGGGAAAAATCAGCCCCAGCATTTT
CDR3: CASSGTGKNQPQHF

D: NA
size: NA
J: TRBJ2-7
V: TRBV28
DNA: TGTGCCAGCAGTTTACTCAGCTACGAGCAGTACTTC
CDR3: CASSLLSYEQYF

D: NA
size: NA
J: TRBJ2-3
V: TRBV4-3
DNA: TGCGCCAGCAGCCAAGATCGGCAATTCGCTTTGGGGTCAGATACGCAGTATTTT
CDR3: CASSQDRQFALGSDTQYF

D: TRBD1
size: NA
J: TRBJ1-5
V: TRBV19
DNA: TGTGCCAGTGCGGGAACAGGGGGCCAGCCCCAGCATTTT
CDR3: CASAGTGGQPQHF

D: NA
size: NA
J: TRBJ1-3
V: TRBV9
DNA: TGTGCCAGCAGCGTAGAGGGAAACACCATATATTTT
CDR3: CASSVEGNTIYF

D: TRBD1
size: NA
J: TRBJ1-2
V: TRBV27
DNA: TGTGCCAGCAGTTTTTCGTTCGGCGGACAGGGGGGTGGCTACACCTTC
CDR3: CASSFSFGGQGGGYTF

D: TRBD1
size: NA
J: TRBJ2-2
V: TRBV15
DNA: TGTGCCACCAGCAGAAGACAGGGGGCGAGCACCGGGGAGCTGTTTTTT
CDR3: CATSRRQGASTGELFF

D: TRBD1
size: NA
J: TRBJ2-7
V: TRBV4-1
DNA: TGCGCCAGCAGCCTCCAGGGACAGGGCCCCTACGAGCAGTACTTC
CDR3: CASSLQGQGPYEQYF

D: NA
size: NA
J: TRBJ2-7
V: TRBV12-3/TRBV12-4
DNA: TGTGCCAGCAGTTTAGCGGGTCAGGGGGAGCAGTACTTC
CDR3: CASSLAGQGEQYF

D: NA
size: NA
J: TRBJ2-7
V: TRBV5-1
DNA: TGCGCCAGCAGCTTGGTTGGGGCTGCGGTCAGCGAGCAGTACTTC
CDR3: CASSLVGAAVSEQYF

D: TRBD1
size: NA
J: TRBJ2-7
V: TRBV5-4
DNA: TGTGCCAGCAGCCCGACAGGGGCTAGCTTCTCCTACGAGCAGTACTTC
CDR3: CASSPTGASFSYEQYF

D: TRBD1
size: NA
J: TRBJ1-4
V: TRBV28
DNA: TGTGCCAGCAGTCTCGGACAGGGGGCGCACGAAAAACTGTTTTTT
CDR3: CASSLGQGAHEKLFF

D: NA
size: NA
J: TRBJ2-1
V: TRBV27
DNA: TGTGCCAGCGGGGGGAATATGGATGAGCAGTTCTTC
CDR3: CASGGNMDEQFF

D: NA
size: few
J: TRBJ1-1
V: TRBV7-9
DNA: TGTGCCAGCAGCTACACCACCGTAGACACTGAAGCTTTCTTT
CDR3: CASSYTTVDTEAFF

D: NA
size: NA
J: TRBJ2-1
V: TRBV2
DNA: TGTGCCAGCAGGGCCGGCGGCCAGGACACATACTTTATCTCCTACAATGAGCAGTTCTTC
CDR3: CASRAGGQDTYFISYNEQFF

D: NA
size: NA
J: TRBJ2-7
V: TRBV21-1
DNA: TGTGCCAGCAGGGTAGGGAGGGACTCATCCTACGAGCAGTACTTC
CDR3: CASRVGRDSSYEQYF

D: NA
size: NA
J: TRBJ2-3
V: TRBV10-2
DNA: TGCGCCAGCAGTGAGTGGACTAGCACAGATACGCAGTATTTT
CDR3: CASSEWTSTDTQYF

D: TRBD2
size: NA
J: TRBJ2-3
V: TRBV23-1
DNA: TGCGCCAGCAGTCAAAAAAGGTCTTCGGGACTAGCGACTAGCACAGATACGCAGTATTTT
CDR3: CASSQKRSSGLATSTDTQYF

D: NA
size: NA
J: TRBJ2-1
V: TRBV24-1
DNA: TGTGCCACCAGGGGAGGCTCAGGGCACCCTGAGCAGTTCTTC
CDR3: CATRGGSGHPEQFF

D: NA
size: NA
J: TRBJ2-5
V: TRBV19
DNA: TGTGCCAGTAGTATAGGAGGGGACGGTCAAGAGACCCAGTACTTC
CDR3: CASSIGGDGQETQYF

D: NA
size: NA
J: TRBJ2-4
V: TRBV6-5
DNA: TGTGCCAGCAGCGTACAGGGCCTGGCCAAAAACATTCAGTACTTC
CDR3: CASSVQGLAKNIQYF

D: NA
size: NA
J: TRBJ2-6
V: TRBV4-2
DNA: TGTGCCAGCAGCCAAGATGCGGTCTCTGGGGCCAACGTCCTGACTTTC
CDR3: CASSQDAVSGANVLTF

D: NA
size: NA
J: TRBJ2-3
V: TRBV19
DNA: TGTGCCAGTACCCCGGGACAAGGTCTCGGCACAGATACGCAGTATTTT
CDR3: CASTPGQGLGTDTQYF

D: TRBD1
size: once
J: TRBJ1-2
V: TRBV15
DNA: TGTGCCACCAGCAGGAGGGGGCGTGACTATGGCTACACCTTC
CDR3: CATSRRGRDYGYTF

D: NA
size: NA
J: TRBJ2-7
V: TRBV7-2
DNA: TGTGCCAGCAGCTCTAGGGGTGGGGTGAGCTACGAGCAGTACTTC
CDR3: CASSSRGGVSYEQYF

D: NA
size: NA
J: TRBJ2-5
V: TRBV7-6
DNA: TGTGCCAGCAGCCTCCGGGAAGAGACCCAGTACTTC
CDR3: CASSLREETQYF

D: TRBD2
size: NA
J: TRBJ2-7
V: TRBV14
DNA: TGTGCCAGCAGCCAATACCCGGGGGGGGACGAGCAGTACTTC
CDR3: CASSQYPGGDEQYF

D: TRBD1
size: few
J: TRBJ2-2
V: TRBV7-3
DNA: TGTGCCAGCAGCCTCCCGGGACAGGGGACCACCGGGGAGCTGTTTTTT
CDR3: CASSLPGQGTTGELFF

D: NA
size: NA
J: TRBJ2-4
V: TRBV6-2/TRBV6-3
DNA: TGTGCCAGCAGTTATATGGGATCCAAAAACATTCAGTACTTC
CDR3: CASSYMGSKNIQYF

D: NA
size: NA
J: TRBJ1-1
V: TRBV6-4
DNA: TGTGCCAGCAGCACCAGTGGGAACACTGAAGCTTTCTTT
CDR3: CASSTSGNTEAFF